This TCR beta chain was captured in a study of cytomegalovirus exposure and HLA in healthy donors. CDR3 length equals 15 residues. The ends lost 5 bases at V and 4 bases at J; junction bases unmatched: 7. The germline V gene encodes CDR1 SGHAT and CDR2 FQNNGV. The PCR employed 60 Vbeta primers together with 13 Jbeta primers. TCRdb's copy holds only in-frame clones and misses some; the assay was immunoSEQ multiplex PCR. The sample shows roughly 100,000 clones, around 63% of them seen only once. With respect to this clone: Its target is unknown.

Findings and caveats of the study: Sequencing likely caused a cluster of highly shared sequence variants. Excluded were some V segments that proved indistinguishable, including TRBV6-2 and TRBV6-3. In a later analysis, the majority of CMV-associated beta chains seemingly showed HLA restriction.

The V call is TRBV11-2, the J call TRBJ1-4; the match to TRBD1 covers 7 bases. Sequenced: PBMCs. The TCR comes from a man aged 30-40 years in good health and CMV-seronegative. Here the CDR3 DNA reads TGTGCCAGCAGCGAAAACAGGGGCCTTAATGAAAAACTGTTTTTT. The encoded protein is CASSENRGLNEKLFF.